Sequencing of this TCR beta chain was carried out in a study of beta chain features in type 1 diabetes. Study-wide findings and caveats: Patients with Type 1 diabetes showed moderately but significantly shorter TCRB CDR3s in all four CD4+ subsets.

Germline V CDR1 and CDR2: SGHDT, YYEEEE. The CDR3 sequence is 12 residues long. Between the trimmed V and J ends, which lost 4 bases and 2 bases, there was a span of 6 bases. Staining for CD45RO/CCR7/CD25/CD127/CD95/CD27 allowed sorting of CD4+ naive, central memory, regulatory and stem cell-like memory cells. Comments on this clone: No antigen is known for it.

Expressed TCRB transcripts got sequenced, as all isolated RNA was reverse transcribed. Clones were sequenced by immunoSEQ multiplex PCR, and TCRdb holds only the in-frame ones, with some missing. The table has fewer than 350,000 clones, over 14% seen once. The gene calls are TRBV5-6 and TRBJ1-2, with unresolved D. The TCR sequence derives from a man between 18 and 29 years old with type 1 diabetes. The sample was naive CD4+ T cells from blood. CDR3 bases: TGTGCCAGCAGCGCTACCAACTATGGCTACACCTTC. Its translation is CASSATNYGYTF. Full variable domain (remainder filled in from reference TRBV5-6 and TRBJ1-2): DAGVTQSPTHLIKTRGQQVTLRCSPKSGHDTVSWYQQALGQGPQFIFQYYEEEERQRGNFPDRFSGHQFPNYSSELNVNALLLGDSALYLCASSATNYGYTFGSGTRLTVV.